The clone carrying this T cell receptor beta chain was recorded many times. The data belong to a study of CD8 T cells in ankylosing spondylitis. V lost 0 bases to trimming and J lost 7 bases, with 11 bases between them. The germline CDR1 and CDR2 sequences are LGHDT and YNNKEL (reference sequence). This CDR3 has 14 residues. Each CDR3 protein gets one entry after TCRdb re-called the 5' RACE reads with MiXCR. Of 84,000 or so distinct CDR3 sequences listed, around 30% are singletons. The sequence derives from a male donor with ankylosing spondylitis or in good health (not recorded which). The source material was blood, either unsorted or a sorted T cell fraction (not recorded which). V gene TRBV3-1 combines with J gene TRBJ2-3; D unresolved. The CDR3 protein is CASSQEPIAYTQYF. DNA of the CDR3: TGTGCCAGCAGCCAAGAGCCGATCGCGTATACGCAGTATTTT.